A single sample gave rise to the 19 T cell receptor beta chains below, sequenced in a study of beta chain features in type 1 diabetes. Reverse transcription of all isolated RNA meant that expressed TCRB transcripts were sequenced. TCRdb's table, derived via immunoSEQ multiplex PCR, lists solely in-frame clones and lacks some. The sample holds roughly 330,000 clones, approximately 9.9% seen once. Input material: naive CD4+ T cells from blood. These receptor sequences come from a woman aged 25 to 39 in good health.

The chain combines TRBV30 with TRBJ2-5; TRBD2 might be the D (5 bases). Looked up from germline, CDR1 is GTSNPN and CDR2 is SVGIG (reference sequence). The germline V and J ends were trimmed by 0 bases and 1 base, with 12 bases remaining between them. The CDR3 runs 15 residues. The CDR3 spells CAWSVRLAPQETQYF. The CDR3 nucleotides are TGTGCCTGGAGTGTACGTCTAGCCCCCCAAGAGACCCAGTACTTC.

The rearrangement links TRBV19 to TRBJ2-1; D is possibly TRBD2 (5 bases). Trimming took off 7 bases at V and 5 bases at J, with 15 bases between the two ends. Germline V gene sequence: CDR1 LNHDA, CDR2 SQIVND (reference sequence). The CDR3 is 14 amino acids. The CDR3 DNA sequence: TGTGCCAGTAAGCGGACTCCACAGCACAATGAGCAGTTCTTC. Its translation: CASKRTPQHNEQFF.

This clone was observed a handful of times. This chain links TRBV19 with TRBJ2-1; 9 bases align to TRBD1. Germline CDR1 reads LNHDA; CDR2 reads SQIVND (reference sequence). The CDR3 contains 14 residues. J lost 7 bases, V lost 10 bases, and 11 bases had no gene match. The CDR3 bases are TGTGCCACCCGTCGGGACAGGGTAGGGAATGAGCAGTTCTTC. Protein product: CATRRDRVGNEQFF.

The chain employs TRBV4-3 and TRBJ2-5; TRBD1 matches at 7 bases. Germline V gene sequence: CDR1 LGHNA, CDR2 YSLEER. This CDR3 spans 19 amino acids. Unmatched junction bases numbered 18, after V lost 0 bases and J lost 5 bases. Here the CDR3 reads CASSQDRGTAKLGFETQYF. The CDR3 DNA follows: TGCGCCAGCAGCCAAGATAGAGGGACAGCGAAACTCGGTTTTGAGACCCAGTACTTC.

This clone turned up a few times. V is TRBV7-3 and J is TRBJ2-7, with 7 bases lining up with TRBD2. CDR1 is SGHTA and CDR2 is FQGTGA in the germline V gene. V was pared by 6 bases and J by 0 bases, with 2 bases of the junction left unmatched. The CDR3 runs to 13 residues. CDR3 sequence: CASSIAGSYEQYF. In DNA form, the CDR3 reads TGTGCCAGCAGTATAGCGGGCTCCTACGAGCAGTACTTC.

This clone was detected only a few times. The chain combines TRBV13 with TRBJ2-1, with D perhaps matching TRBD2 (6 bases). This CDR3 contains 17 residues. The V gene lost 0 bases and the J gene lost 4 bases, with 16 bases spanning the gap. CDR1 PRHDT and CDR2 FYEKMQ come from the germline V gene (reference sequence). The CDR3 spells CASSLGKVSGIYNEQFF. DNA of the CDR3: TGTGCCAGCAGCTTAGGTAAGGTTAGCGGAATATACAATGAGCAGTTCTTC. The whole variable domain, remainder taken from reference TRBV13 and TRBJ2-1, is AAGVIQSPRHLIKEKRETATLKCYPIPRHDTVYWYQQGPGQDPQFLISFYEKMQSDKGSIPDRFSAQQFSDYHSELNMSSLELGDSALYFCASSLGKVSGIYNEQFFGPGTRLTVL.

V gene TRBV7-2 combines with J gene TRBJ2-3; no definite D call. Trimming stripped 5 bases from V and 6 bases from J, with 12 bases between. The CDR3 is 13 amino acids. Per the germline V gene, CDR1 is SGHTA and CDR2 is FQGNSA. The CDR3 spells CASSPNDGDTQYF. Written as DNA, the CDR3 is TGTGCCAGCAGCCCGAATGACGGGGATACGCAGTATTTT.

This chain connects TRBV28 to TRBJ2-7; 12 positions match TRBD1. Per germline, CDR1 MDHEN and CDR2 SYDVKM. V lost 3 bases, J lost 1 base, and 4 bases stayed unmatched. The CDR3 runs 16 residues. CDR3 in amino acids: CASSLGGQGASYEQYF. CDR3 nucleotide sequence: TGTGCCAGCAGTTTGGGGGGACAGGGGGCTTCCTACGAGCAGTACTTC.

The chain couples TRBV7-2 to TRBJ2-3, with a weak D call TRBD2 (6 bases). The ends were cut back, 2 bases at V and 1 base at J, with 10 bases in the middle. Germline V lookup: CDR1 SGHTA, CDR2 FQGNSA. This CDR3 region has 15 residues. CDR3 loop: CASSLNLAGTDTQYF. DNA for the CDR3: TGTGCCAGCAGCTTAAATTTAGCGGGCACAGATACGCAGTATTTT.

The rearrangement joins TRBV21-1 to TRBJ1-2; the table's D call of TRBD1 was not tested on the DNA. TRBV21-1 is a pseudogene. The CDR3 length is 16 residues. DNA for the CDR3: TGTGCCAGCAGCAAAGCGGACAGGTTGTATAACTATGGCTACACCTTC. Encoded protein: CASSKADRLYNYGYTF.

This clone was seen more than once but under ten times. V usage is TRBV19 and J usage is TRBJ2-1, with D perhaps matching TRBD2 (6 bases). Germline V gene lookup returns CDR1 LNHDA and CDR2 SQIVND (reference sequence). V gave up 2 bases and J gave up 6 bases, with 11 bases separating them. This CDR3 comprises 14 residues. CDR3 in DNA: TGTGCCAGTAGTATAAAACTAGCCTCCAATGAGCAGTTCTTC. Translating it yields CASSIKLASNEQFF.

This chain links TRBV9 with TRBJ2-2; 9 bases line up with TRBD1. Germline V gene data show CDR1 as SGDLS and CDR2 as YYNGEE. Trimming cost V 6 bases and J 7 bases; bases outside gene matches: 10. The length of the CDR3 is 15 residues. CDR3 region: CASKRGTGMSGELFF. The DNA of the CDR3 is TGTGCCAGCAAACGCGGGACAGGGATGAGCGGGGAGCTGTTTTTT.

This clone was seen more than once but under ten times. The chain uses TRBV18 and TRBJ2-4; the match to TRBD1 covers 7 bases. CDR1 is KGHSH, CDR2 LQKENI, per germline. V was pared by 3 bases and J by 6 bases, with 11 bases of the junction left unmatched. This CDR3 is 16 amino acids long. CDR3 loop: CASSPPGQQYLNIQYF. The CDR3 DNA sequence: TGTGCCAGCTCACCCCCGGGACAGCAATATCTAAACATTCAGTACTTC.

The chain joins TRBV28 to TRBJ2-7, with 7 bases that match TRBD2. Germline V gene data show CDR1 as MDHEN and CDR2 as SYDVKM. The CDR3 runs to 14 residues. With V trimmed by 4 bases and J by 4 bases, 7 bases remained unmatched. For the CDR3, the DNA is TGTGCCAGCAGTTGGCTAGCGGCCAATTACGAGCAGTACTTC. It codes for CASSWLAANYEQYF.

This chain uses TRBV29-1 with TRBJ1-4; the D is unclear. Between the trimmed V and J ends, which lost 6 bases and 1 base, there was a span of 12 bases. The CDR3 runs 14 residues. Germline V gives CDR1 SQVTM, CDR2 ANQGSEA. The CDR3: CSVDGGLTNEKLFF. CDR3 DNA sequence: TGCAGCGTCGACGGAGGCTTAACTAATGAAAAACTGTTTTTT.

The sample holds a few counts of this clone. This chain joins TRBV7-2 and TRBJ2-7; D is unclear. CDR3 length: 14 residues. Germline assignment: CDR1 SGHTA and CDR2 FQGNSA. The V end was cut by 1 base, the J end by 0 bases, with 7 bases between. CDR3 in DNA: TGTGCCAGCAGCTTAGAAGTCTACTCCTACGAGCAGTACTTC. This gives the protein CASSLEVYSYEQYF. Looking up the rest from reference TRBV7-2 and TRBJ2-7 gives the full variable domain: GAGVSQSPSNKVTEKGKDVELRCDPISGHTALYWYRQSLGQGLEFLIYFQGNSAPDKSGLPSDRFSAERTGGSVSTLTIQRTQQEDSAVYLCASSLEVYSYEQYFGPGTRLTVT.

For this clone: Other DNA sequences of this sample code for an identical CDR3. The chain joins TRBV18 to TRBJ1-1; D perhaps matches TRBD1 (6 bases). Germline CDR1 reads KGHSH; CDR2 reads LQKENI. V shed 2 bases and J shed 1 base, with 8 bases lying between them. This CDR3 spans 14 amino acids. As DNA, the CDR3 is TGTGCCAGCTCACCAGGACAGACGAACACTGAAGCTTTCTTT. This codes for CASSPGQTNTEAFF.

This clone has just a few counts. The genes are TRBV25-1 and TRBJ1-2, with TRBD1 identical over 8 bases. Germline V gene data show CDR1 as MGHDK and CDR2 as SYGVNS. V lost 1 base to trimming and J lost 7 bases; unmatched junction nucleotides: 8. CDR3 size: 15 residues. CDR3 amino acids: CASSESRQGAGGYTF. The CDR3 coding sequence is TGTGCCAGCAGTGAATCGCGGCAGGGGGCGGGTGGCTACACCTTC.

There are a few counts of this clone. The chain has TRBV6-5 and TRBJ2-1, with 11 bases lining up with TRBD2. Germline CDR1 reads MNHEY; CDR2 reads SVGAGI. This CDR3 has 15 residues. J lost 3 bases, V lost 7 bases, and 5 bases had no gene match. CDR3 protein: CASTSTSGNYNEQFF. For the CDR3, the DNA is TGTGCCAGCACCTCGACTAGCGGGAACTACAATGAGCAGTTCTTC.